The T cell receptor beta chain described here comes from a study of CD8 T cells in Susac syndrome. Per germline, CDR1 LGHDT and CDR2 YNNKEL (reference sequence). Deletions cut 0 bases from V and 4 bases from J, with 12 bases between. This CDR3 comprises 15 residues. The study sequenced TCR beta in blood CD8+ and CD4+ T cells. Healthy donors acted as controls, with matching for age and sex. With random hexamers, about 0.5 to 1 ug RNA was reverse transcribed. TCR beta CDR3 was amplified by immunoSEQ covering 54 Vbeta and 13 Jbeta. TCRdb itself ran the immunoSEQ multiplex PCR reads through MiXCR, one entry per CDR3 protein. Of approximately 100,000 distinct CDR3 sequences in the sample, around nine tenths were seen once.

The clonotype originates from a human donor in good health. Sequenced sample: CD4+ T cells from PBMCs. The rearrangement uses TRBV3-1 and TRBJ2-5, with D hard to call. The CDR3 region has the DNA TGTGCCAGCAGCCAAGAGTTCCCTCGAGGAGAGACCCAGTACTTC. Protein sequence: CASSQEFPRGETQYF.